The 20 T cell receptor beta chains reported below all come from one sample, sequenced in a study. Using its own MiXCR run on the RT-PCR reads, TCRdb lists one record per CDR3 protein. The table includes more than 600,000 distinct CDR3 sequences, 12% to 15% detected once. The sequencing input was memory CD4+ T cells from blood. The origin of the receptors is a female donor in good health, serving as a healthy control.

CDR3 in DNA: TGTGCCAGCAGTAGCCCCGGGACTAGCGGGAGTCCTGAGCAGTTCTTC. Protein product: CASSSPGTSGSPEQFF. The chain joins TRBV6-2 or TRBV6-3 to TRBJ2-1; TRBD2 matches at 14 bases. CDR1 and CDR2 from the germline V gene are MNHEY and SVGEGT. This CDR3 is built from 16 residues. Losses at the gene ends were 5 bases for V and 9 bases for J; bases not matched to a gene: 9.

The rearrangement links TRBV6-5 to TRBJ1-2, with TRBD1 matching over 7 bases. V lost 5 bases and J lost 4; bases outside the gene matches: 7. Looked up from germline, CDR1 is MNHEY and CDR2 is SVGAGI. There are 14 residues in the CDR3. CDR3 amino acids: CASSRRDRPYGYTF. The CDR3 coding sequence is TGTGCCAGCAGTCGGCGGGACAGACCCTATGGCTACACCTTC.

In its sample, this clonotype was seen a few times. CDR3 DNA: TGTGCCAGCAGCTTCGGACAAATTGGGGGCACTGAAGCTTTCTTT. This sequence encodes CASSFGQIGGTEAFF. The V gene is TRBV25-1, the J gene TRBJ1-1; maybe TRBD1 (5 bases). The CDR3 has 15 amino acids. V lost 6 bases to trimming and J lost 4 bases, with 18 bases between them. The germline CDR1 and CDR2 sequences are MGHDK and SYGVNS.

This chain links TRBV7-2 with TRBJ2-5; 10 bases match TRBD2. The CDR3 runs 17 residues. The V segment lost 1 base and the J segment 5 bases; nucleotides outside the gene matches: 10. Germline-derived CDR1 and CDR2 are SGHTA and FQGNSA. CDR3: CASSLVGAGGVRETQYF. CDR3 nucleotides: TGTGCCAGCAGCTTAGTGGGAGCGGGGGGGGTTCGGGAGACCCAGTACTTC.

This clonotype was counted many times. The chain has TRBV5-1 and TRBJ2-6; 9 positions agree with TRBD1. This CDR3 region has 18 residues. CDR1 SGHRS and CDR2 YFSETQ come from the germline V gene. V was pared by 5 bases and J by 0 bases, with 9 bases of the junction left unmatched. The CDR3 DNA reads as TGCGCCAGCAGTAAAACCGGGACAGGGTTCTCTGGGGCCAACGTCCTGACTTTC. Translated, it gives CASSKTGTGFSGANVLTF.

The chain is built from TRBV15 and TRBJ1-5; no reliable D call. V lost 0 bases, J lost 2 bases, and 8 bases lay in between. This CDR3 is 15 amino acids long. The germline gives CDR1 LNHNV, CDR2 YYDKDF (reference sequence). The CDR3 region is CATSRDGVGNQPQHF. CDR3 sequence (DNA): TGTGCCACCAGCAGAGATGGGGTTGGCAATCAGCCCCAGCATTTT.

This clonotype came up many times. V usage is TRBV5-1 and J usage is TRBJ1-5; D gene unclear. Per the germline V gene, CDR1 is SGHRS and CDR2 is YFSETQ. This CDR3 has 15 amino acids. The V gene lost 0 bases and the J gene lost 5 bases, with 12 bases spanning the gap. The CDR3 DNA is TGCGCCAGCAGCTTGGGCGGTCGAGTGGATCAGCCCCAGCATTTT. This codes for CASSLGGRVDQPQHF.

V usage is TRBV27 and J usage is TRBJ2-1; D ambiguous. The germline V gene has CDR1 MNHEY and CDR2 SMNVEV (reference sequence). This CDR3 has 14 residues. Trimming removed 3 bases from V and 4 bases from J, with 10 bases in between. CDR3 DNA: TGTGCCAGCAGTTTTGATGGGCAGTACAATGAGCAGTTCTTC. Translating gives CASSFDGQYNEQFF.

The CDR3 DNA reads as TGTGCCAGCAGCCGAACAACACAGGGGTCTTACAATGAGCAGTTCTTC. It codes for CASSRTTQGSYNEQFF. This chain uses TRBV11-2 with TRBJ2-1, with 7 bases aligning to TRBD1. Germline V gene data show CDR1 as SGHAT and CDR2 as FQNNGV. V dropped 5 bases and J dropped 4; count of bases not matched to a gene: 11. This CDR3 contains 16 residues.

This clonotype was detected many times. The V gene is TRBV7-6, the J gene TRBJ1-6; TRBD1 is a possible D gene (5 bases). CDR1 SGHVS and CDR2 FNYEAQ come from the germline V gene. The CDR3 totals 12 residues. V was trimmed by 1 base and J by 14 bases, leaving 9 bases between them. The CDR3 region has the DNA TGTGCCAGCAGCTTAGTGGGCAGGGCCCTCCACTTT. The encoded protein is CASSLVGRALHF. Full variable domain (outside the CDR3, taken from reference TRBV7-6 and TRBJ1-6): GAGVSQSPRYKVTKRGQDVALRCDPISGHVSLYWYRQALGQGPEFLTYFNYEAQQDKSGLPNDRFSAERPEGSISTLTIQRTEQRDSAMYRCASSLVGRALHFGNGTRLTVT.

The rearrangement links TRBV11-2 to TRBJ2-1, with 10 nucleotides matching TRBD1. Per the germline V gene, CDR1 is SGHAT and CDR2 is FQNNGV. The V and J ends lost 0 bases and 9 bases, in that order; junction bases with no gene match: 5. This CDR3 is 15 amino acids long. CDR3 sequence: CASSLERGQGIEQFF. CDR3 nucleotides: TGTGCCAGCAGCTTAGAAAGGGGACAGGGGATTGAGCAGTTCTTC.

This clonotype was seen a handful of times. The chain employs TRBV7-9 and TRBJ1-1; TRBD1 matches 8 bases. The CDR3 has 15 residues. The J segment lost 5 bases and the V segment lost 6 bases, leaving 11 bases of the junction unmatched. Germline assignment: CDR1 SEHNR and CDR2 FQNEAQ (reference sequence). CDR3: CASSSMTGVMTEAFF. CDR3 DNA: TGTGCCAGCAGTTCAATGACAGGGGTAATGACTGAAGCTTTCTTT. The complete variable domain, with remaining parts taken from reference TRBV7-9 and TRBJ1-1, reads DTGVSQNPRHKITKRGQNVTFRCDPISEHNRLYWYRQTLGQGPEFLTYFQNEAQLEKSRLLSDRFSAERPKGSFSTLEIQRTEQGDSAMYLCASSSMTGVMTEAFFGQGTRLTVV.

The rearrangement uses TRBV12-3 or TRBV12-4 and TRBJ2-7; D is undetermined. The CDR3 spans 12 residues. Trimming took 2 bases from V and 3 from J, leaving 5 bases between them. For the CDR3, the DNA is TGTGCCAGCAGTTTAAGCCTCTACGAGCAGTACTTC. Amino acids: CASSLSLYEQYF.

The table lists this clonotype with a few counts. V and J are TRBV7-6 and TRBJ2-2, with 10 bases lining up with TRBD2. Germline values: CDR1 SGHVS, CDR2 FNYEAQ. Unmatched junction bases numbered 3, after V lost 5 bases and J lost 3 bases. The CDR3 is 15 amino acids. DNA of the CDR3: TGTGCCAGCAGCGCCGGACTAGCGGACACCGGGGAGCTGTTTTTT. Translating gives CASSAGLADTGELFF.

This chain links TRBV6-1 with TRBJ1-2; D perhaps matches TRBD1 (6 bases). The V and J ends lost 6 bases and 2 bases respectively, with 16 bases between them. This CDR3 has 15 amino acids. Germline V gives CDR1 MNHNS, CDR2 SASEGT. The DNA of the CDR3 is TGTGCCAGCAGCGATACAGGGTGGGGAAACTATGGCTACACCTTC. Residues: CASSDTGWGNYGYTF.

This chain joins TRBV3-1 and TRBJ1-2, with 7 bases that match TRBD1. In germline, CDR1 is LGHDT, CDR2 YNNKEL (reference sequence). The CDR3 is 15 residues long. V lost 1 base, J lost 6 bases, and 8 bases stayed unmatched. As DNA, the CDR3 is TGTGCCAGCAGCCAAGGTTCGTGGACAGGACATGGCTACACCTTC. Its translation: CASSQGSWTGHGYTF.

The rearrangement links TRBV4-2 to TRBJ2-1; 13 bases match TRBD2. This CDR3 spans 15 amino acids. From germline, CDR1 is LGHNA and CDR2 YNFKEQ. V shed 4 bases and J 7 bases; nucleotides not matched to a gene: 4. The CDR3 DNA reads TGTGCCAGCAGCCCACTAGCGGGAGGGTTGAATGAGCAGTTCTTC. Protein: CASSPLAGGLNEQFF.

This clonotype has only a few counts. The V and J genes are TRBV20-1 and TRBJ1-5; D unclear. V was clipped by 0 bases and J by 1 base, with 7 bases between them. From germline, CDR1 is DFQATT and CDR2 SNEGSKA (reference sequence). The CDR3 runs to 14 residues. CDR3 amino acids: CSARDKHSNQPQHF. The CDR3 DNA reads as TGCAGTGCTAGAGATAAACACAGCAATCAGCCCCAGCATTTT.

This clonotype was counted many times. This chain joins TRBV9 and TRBJ2-1; 12 bases match TRBD2. After removal of 3 bases from V and 1 base from J, the junction contained 5 bases not matched to a gene. The CDR3 loop spans 17 amino acids. CDR1 is SGDLS and CDR2 is YYNGEE in the germline V gene. CDR3 nucleotides: TGTGCCAGCAGCGCGGTGGGGACTAGCGGGTCCTACAATGAGCAGTTCTTC. This gives the protein CASSAVGTSGSYNEQFF. Full variable domain (missing parts from reference TRBV9 and TRBJ2-1): DSGVTQTPKHLITATGQRVTLRCSPRSGDLSVYWYQQSLDQGLQFLIQYYNGEERAKGNILERFSAQQFPDLHSELNLSSLELGDSALYFCASSAVGTSGSYNEQFFGPGTRLTVL.

The chain carries TRBV7-8 and TRBJ2-7; TRBD1 matches 7 bases. The CDR3 runs 15 residues. J gave up 3 bases and V 2 bases, and 7 bases lay outside the gene matches. Germline V gene lookup returns CDR1 SGHVS and CDR2 FQNEAQ. The CDR3 DNA sequence: TGTGCCAGCAGCTTAAACTCCCGACAGGGCTACGAGCAGTACTTC. This encodes CASSLNSRQGYEQYF. Looking up the rest from reference TRBV7-8 and TRBJ2-7 gives the full variable domain: GAGVSQSPRYKVAKRGQDVALRCDPISGHVSLFWYQQALGQGPEFLTYFQNEAQLDKSGLPSDRFFAERPEGSVSTLKIQRTQQEDSAVYLCASSLNSRQGYEQYFGPGTRLTVT.